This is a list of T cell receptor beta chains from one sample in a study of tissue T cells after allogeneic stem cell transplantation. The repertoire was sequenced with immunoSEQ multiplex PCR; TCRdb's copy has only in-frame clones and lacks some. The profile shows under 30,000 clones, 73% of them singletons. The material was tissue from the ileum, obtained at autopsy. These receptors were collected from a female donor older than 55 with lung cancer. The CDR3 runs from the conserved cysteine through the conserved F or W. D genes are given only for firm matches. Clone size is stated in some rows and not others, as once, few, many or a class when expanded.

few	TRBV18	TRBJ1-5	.	TGTGCCAGCTCACCAGCGACACCAAGCAATCAGCCCCAGCATTTT	CASSPATPSNQPQHF
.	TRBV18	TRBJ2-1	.	TGTGCCAGCTCACCACGAGCCGGGAGAAACAATGAGCAGTTCTTC	CASSPRAGRNNEQFF
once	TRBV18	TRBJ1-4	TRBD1	TGTGCCAGCTCACCCGGGACAGCTACAACTAATGAAAAACTGTTTTTT	CASSPGTATTNEKLFF
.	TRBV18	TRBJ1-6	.	TGTGCCAGCACCAATTCTCAGGAGAGAGATTTCCACTTT	CASTNSQERDFHF
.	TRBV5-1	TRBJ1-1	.	TGCGCCAGCAGCTATACGAGGGTAGGGGACACTGAAGCTTTCTTT	CASSYTRVGDTEAFF
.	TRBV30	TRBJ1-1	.	TGTGCCTGGAGTGTAGGGAGAAAGAACACTGAAGCTTTCTTT	CAWSVGRKNTEAFF
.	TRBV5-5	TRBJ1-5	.	TGTGCCAGCAGCTTTCGAGGGGAGTTCAATCAGCCCCAGCATTTT	CASSFRGEFNQPQHF
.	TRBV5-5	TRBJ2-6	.	TGTGCCAGCAGCTCTACAATCTCTGGGGCCAACGTCCTGACTTTC	CASSSTISGANVLTF
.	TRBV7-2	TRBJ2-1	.	TGTGCCAGCAGCTTATCACGGGAACAAAATGAGCAGTTCTTC	CASSLSREQNEQFF
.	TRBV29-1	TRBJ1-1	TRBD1	TGCAGCGGAACAGGGGACACTGAAGCTTTCTTT	CSGTGDTEAFF
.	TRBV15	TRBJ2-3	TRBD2	TGTGCCACCAGCATGGGGACTAGCGGGAGCACAGATACGCAGTATTTT	CATSMGTSGSTDTQYF
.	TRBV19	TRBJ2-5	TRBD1	TGTGCCAGTAGTACCGGGACAGGGGCGTGGGGCCAAGAGACCCAGTACTTC	CASSTGTGAWGQETQYF
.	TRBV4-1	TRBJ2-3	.	TGCGCCAGCAGCCAAGTTTTCTCCAGGGGAGATACGCAGTATTTT	CASSQVFSRGDTQYF
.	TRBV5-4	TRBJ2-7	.	TGTGCCAGCAGCTCGGGTTACACCAGCTACGAGCAGTACTTC	CASSSGYTSYEQYF
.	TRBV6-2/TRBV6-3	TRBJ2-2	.	TGTGCCAGCAGCCCCCAGGCAACCTACACCGGGGAGCTGTTTTTT	CASSPQATYTGELFF
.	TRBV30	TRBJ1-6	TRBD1	TGTGCCTGGAGTGTACAGGGGAGGGGATCACCCCTCCACTTT	CAWSVQGRGSPLHF
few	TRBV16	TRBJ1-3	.	TGTGCCAGCAGCCAATCCAACTCTGGAAACACCATATATTTT	CASSQSNSGNTIYF
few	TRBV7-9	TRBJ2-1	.	TGTGCCAGCACCCGAGACATAGGGACTTTCAATGAGCAGTTCTTC	CASTRDIGTFNEQFF
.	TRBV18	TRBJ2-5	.	TGTGCCAGCTCGCTCCAAGAGACCCAGTACTTC	CASSLQETQYF
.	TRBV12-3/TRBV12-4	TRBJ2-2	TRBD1	TGTGCCAGCAGTGGACAGGGGACCGGGGAGCTGTTTTTT	CASSGQGTGELFF
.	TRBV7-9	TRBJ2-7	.	TGTGCCAGCAGCTCTATAGACCGGGGATTCGAGCAGTACTTC	CASSSIDRGFEQYF
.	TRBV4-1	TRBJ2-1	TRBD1	TGCGCCAGCAGCCGGGACAGGTCGGGGGAGCAGTTCTTC	CASSRDRSGEQFF
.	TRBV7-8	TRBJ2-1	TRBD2	TGTGCCAGCAGCTTAGGTGGGACTAGCAATGAGCAGTTCTTC	CASSLGGTSNEQFF
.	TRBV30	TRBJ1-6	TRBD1	TGTGCCTGGAGTGTACAAGAGACAGGGACTTCACCCCTCCACTTT	CAWSVQETGTSPLHF
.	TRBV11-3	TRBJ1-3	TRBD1	TGTGCCAGCAGCCGCAGGGACAGGGAAGGAAACACCATATATTTT	CASSRRDREGNTIYF
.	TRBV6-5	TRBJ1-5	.	TGTGCCAGCAGTCCAGGGACTCAGGTGAACCAGCCCCAGCATTTT	CASSPGTQVNQPQHF
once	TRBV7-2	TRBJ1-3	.	TGTGCCAGCAGCTTTGTAGGGGAACCTGGAAACACCATATATTTT	CASSFVGEPGNTIYF
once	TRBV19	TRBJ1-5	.	TGTGCCAGTCGGGGACAAAATGGTCAGCCCCAGCATTTT	CASRGQNGQPQHF
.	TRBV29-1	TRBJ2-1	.	TGCAGCGTTGGGGGCGTAGCAGGGAGAACGAATGAGCAGTTCTTC	CSVGGVAGRTNEQFF
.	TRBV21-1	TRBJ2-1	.	TGTGCCAGCAGCAAAGGAGCGGGGGTCAAGTGGCGGAATGAGCAGTTCTTC	CASSKGAGVKWRNEQFF
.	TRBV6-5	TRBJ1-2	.	TGTGCCAGCAGTTACTCTCCGGGCTACTATGGCTACACCTTC	CASSYSPGYYGYTF
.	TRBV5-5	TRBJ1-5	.	TGTGCCAGCAGCTTGGTCCCGTTCAATCAGCCCCAGCATTTT	CASSLVPFNQPQHF
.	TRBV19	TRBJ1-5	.	TGTGCCAGTAGGAGGGCCCCGGATAGCAATCAGCCCCAGCATTTT	CASRRAPDSNQPQHF
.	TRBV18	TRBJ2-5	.	TGTGCCAGCTCCGGTTTCCAAGAGACCCAGTACTTC	CASSGFQETQYF
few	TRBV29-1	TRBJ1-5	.	TGCAGCTCTTTCCCCCAGCATTTT	CSSFPQHF
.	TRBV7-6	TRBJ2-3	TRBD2	TGTGCCAGCAGCTATGGACTAGCGGGAGCTAGCACAGATACGCAGTATTTT	CASSYGLAGASTDTQYF
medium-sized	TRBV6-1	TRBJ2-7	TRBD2	TGTGCCAGCAGTGAAGTAGGCGGGAGGGGCTACGAGCAGTACTTC	CASSEVGGRGYEQYF
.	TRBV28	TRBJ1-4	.	TGTGCCAGTAGCGGGGGCAGGTATGAAAAACTGTTTTTT	CASSGGRYEKLFF
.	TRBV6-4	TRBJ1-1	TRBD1	TGTGCCAGCAGGAGGGACAGGTCTGCCACTGAAGCTTTCTTT	CASRRDRSATEAFF
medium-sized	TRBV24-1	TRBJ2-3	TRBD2	TGTGCCACCAGTGATTTATCGGCTAGCGGGGAGAGAGGGGATACGCAGTATTTT	CATSDLSASGERGDTQYF
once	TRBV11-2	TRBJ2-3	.	TGTGCCAGCAGCTTAGATCCTCGGACTGGGGTATTCCATACGCAGTATTTT	CASSLDPRTGVFHTQYF
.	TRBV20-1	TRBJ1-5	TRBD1	TGCAGTGCTAGTATTGGGACAGCTAATCAGCCCCAGCATTTT	CSASIGTANQPQHF
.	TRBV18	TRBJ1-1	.	TGTGCCAGCTCACCACGGGCCGTGGATCGGAACACTGAAGCTTTCTTT	CASSPRAVDRNTEAFF
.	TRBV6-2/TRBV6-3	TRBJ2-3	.	TGTGCCAGCAGTTACACGACAGATACGCAGTATTTT	CASSYTTDTQYF
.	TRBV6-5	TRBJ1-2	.	TGTGCCAGCAGCATTAGAGGGCGCGGCTACACCTTC	CASSIRGRGYTF
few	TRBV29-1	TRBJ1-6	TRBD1	TGCAGCGTTGAAGGGGGACAGGGGGGAACCAATTCACCCCTCCACTTT	CSVEGGQGGTNSPLHF
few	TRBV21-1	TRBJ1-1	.	TGTGCCAGAAGAAACGGAGACAGGGGGCAGGGGGACACTGAAGCTTTCTTT	CARRNGDRGQGDTEAFF
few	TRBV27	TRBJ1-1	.	TGTGCCAGCAGAAACCCACGTGAAGCTTTCTTT	CASRNPREAFF
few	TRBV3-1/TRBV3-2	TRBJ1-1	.	TGTGCCAGCAGCCAACTAACTCTCAGAGAAGCTTTCTTT	CASSQLTLREAFF
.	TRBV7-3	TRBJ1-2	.	TGTGCCAGCAGCTTAACGCGGGGAGATGGCTACACCTTC	CASSLTRGDGYTF
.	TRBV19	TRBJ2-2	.	TGTGCCAGTAGTATAGATCGGGTCAACGGGGAGCTGTTTTTT	CASSIDRVNGELFF
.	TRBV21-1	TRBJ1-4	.	TGTGCCAGCAGCAAAGTTGTACCAGGGGCTAATGAAAAACTGTTTTTT	CASSKVVPGANEKLFF
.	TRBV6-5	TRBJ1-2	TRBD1	TGTGCCAGCAGTTACTCGGTTCCGGGACAGCAGGCTGTCACCTTC	CASSYSVPGQQAVTF
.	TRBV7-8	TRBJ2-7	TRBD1	TGTGCCAGCAGCTTTCACCGGGACAGGGCCGCGGGGGAGCAGTACTTC	CASSFHRDRAAGEQYF
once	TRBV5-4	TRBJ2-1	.	TGTGCCAGCAGCTCAGGACAGAGAAGCTCCTACAATGAGCAGTTCTTC	CASSSGQRSSYNEQFF
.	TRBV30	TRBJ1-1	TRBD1	TGTGCCTGGATTCCTCTCAGACAGGGTGGCACTGAAGCTTTCTTT	CAWIPLRQGGTEAFF